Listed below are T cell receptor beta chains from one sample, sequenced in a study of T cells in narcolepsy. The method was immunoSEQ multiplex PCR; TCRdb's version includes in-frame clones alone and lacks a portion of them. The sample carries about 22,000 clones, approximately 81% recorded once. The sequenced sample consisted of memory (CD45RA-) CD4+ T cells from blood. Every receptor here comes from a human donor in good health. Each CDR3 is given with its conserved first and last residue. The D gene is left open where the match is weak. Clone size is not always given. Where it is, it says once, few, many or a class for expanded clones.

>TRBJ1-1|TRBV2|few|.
CASSEVGNTEAFF
TGTGCCAGCAGTGAGGTGGGGAACACTGAAGCTTTCTTT
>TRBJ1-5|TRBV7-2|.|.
CASSPRALTNQPQHF
TGTGCCAGCAGTCCGAGGGCTCTCACTAATCAGCCCCAGCATTTT
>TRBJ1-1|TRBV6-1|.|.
CATRLPNTEAFF
TGTGCCACCCGGCTCCCGAACACTGAAGCTTTCTTT
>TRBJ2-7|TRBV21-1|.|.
CASSIRDRSYEQYF
TGTGCCAGCAGCATCAGGGACAGGTCCTACGAGCAGTACTTC
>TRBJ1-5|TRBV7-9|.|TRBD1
CASSLTTGQGNQPQHF
TGTGCCAGCAGCTTAACGACAGGGCAGGGCAATCAGCCCCAGCATTTT
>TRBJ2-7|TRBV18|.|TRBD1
CASSSGQGVGYEQYF
TGTGCCAGCTCGTCTGGACAGGGGGTTGGGTACGAGCAGTACTTC
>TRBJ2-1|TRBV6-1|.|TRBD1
CASSEGTGKWNEQFF
TGTGCCAGCAGTGAGGGGACAGGGAAGTGGAATGAGCAGTTCTTC
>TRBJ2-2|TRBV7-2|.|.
CASSYPGGSVTGELFF
TGTGCCAGCAGTTACCCCGGGGGTTCCGTCACCGGGGAGCTGTTTTTT
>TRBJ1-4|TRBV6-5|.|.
CASSYGPRGEKLFF
TGTGCCAGCAGTTATGGGCCACGTGGCGAAAAACTGTTTTTT
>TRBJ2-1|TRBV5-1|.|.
CASSTSGTDSSYNEQFF
TGCGCCAGCAGCACCTCCGGGACCGACAGCTCCTACAATGAGCAGTTCTTC
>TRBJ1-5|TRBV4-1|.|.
CASSYTTGSNQPQHF
TGCGCCAGCAGCTACACGACGGGTAGCAATCAGCCCCAGCATTTT
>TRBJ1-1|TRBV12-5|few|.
CASGLGDRLGAFF
TGTGCTAGTGGTTTGGGAGACAGGCTGGGAGCTTTCTTT
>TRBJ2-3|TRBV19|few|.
CASQEYDSTDTQYF
TGTGCCAGTCAAGAGTACGATAGCACAGATACGCAGTATTTT
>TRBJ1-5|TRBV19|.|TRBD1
CASSITGAGQPQHF
TGTGCCAGTAGTATTACAGGGGCGGGACAGCCCCAGCATTTT
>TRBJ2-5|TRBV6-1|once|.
CASSADRGSVETQYF
TGTGCCAGCAGTGCAGATAGGGGTTCAGTAGAGACCCAGTACTTC
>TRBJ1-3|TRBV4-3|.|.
CASSQDRRGSGNTMYF
TGCGCCAGCAGCCAAGATCGAAGGGGGTCCGGAAACACCATGTATTTT
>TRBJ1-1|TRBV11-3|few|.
CVSSLEIWGQKYTEAFF
TGTGTCAGCAGCTTAGAGATCTGGGGGCAAAAATACACTGAAGCTTTCTTT
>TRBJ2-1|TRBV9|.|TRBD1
CASSVAGTGGSNEQFF
TGTGCCAGCAGCGTAGCTGGAACAGGGGGCTCGAATGAGCAGTTCTTC
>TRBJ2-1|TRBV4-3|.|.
CASSFVTADEQFF
TGCGCCAGCAGCTTCGTGACTGCGGATGAGCAGTTCTTC
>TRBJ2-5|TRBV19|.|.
CASSPSILFGERETQYF
TGTGCCAGTAGTCCCTCGATCCTTTTTGGGGAAAGGGAGACCCAGTACTTC
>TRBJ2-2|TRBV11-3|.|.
CASSPPQGFTGELFF
TGTGCCAGCAGCCCCCCGCAGGGTTTCACCGGGGAGCTGTTTTTT
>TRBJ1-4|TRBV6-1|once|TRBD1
CASSSTGAREKLFF
TGTGCCAGCAGCTCAACAGGGGCAAGGGAAAAACTGTTTTTT
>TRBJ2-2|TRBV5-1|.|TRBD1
CASSSRGTGWNTGELFF
TGCGCCAGCAGCTCGAGGGGGACAGGGTGGAACACCGGGGAGCTGTTTTTT
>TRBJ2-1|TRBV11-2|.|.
CASSFGNTGTVLREQFF
TGTGCCAGCAGCTTTGGGAATACCGGGACTGTTTTACGTGAGCAGTTCTTC
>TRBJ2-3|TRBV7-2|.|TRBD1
CASSPDRGRDTQYF
TGTGCCAGCAGCCCGGACAGGGGGCGGGATACGCAGTATTTT
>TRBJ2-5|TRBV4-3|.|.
CASSQGLGLETQYF
TGCGCCAGCAGCCAAGGTTTGGGGTTGGAGACCCAGTACTTC
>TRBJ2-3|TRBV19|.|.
CASSGGLLDTQYF
TGTGCCAGTAGTGGGGGACTTCTGGATACGCAGTATTTT
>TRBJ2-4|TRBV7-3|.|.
CASSLGDLRIQYF
TGTGCCAGCAGCTTAGGGGACCTCAGGATTCAGTACTTC